These 10 T cell receptor beta chains were all obtained from the same sample, sequenced in a study of blood T cell repertoires in COVID-19. The repertoire was sequenced with immunoSEQ multiplex PCR; TCRdb's copy has only in-frame clones and lacks some. Of more than 300,000 clones listed, 65% to 85% are singletons. The sample comprised peripheral blood. The receptors come from a woman aged 50 to 60 with acute or convalescent COVID-19.

This clone was seen a few times. V and J are TRBV2 and TRBJ1-2; D not resolved. CDR1 is SNHLY and CDR2 is FYNNEI in the germline V gene. The CDR3 sequence is 12 residues long. With 8 bases removed from V and 4 bases from J, the gap between germline ends came to 11 bases. CDR3 sequence: CASGGVSYGYTF. CDR3 DNA: TGTGCCAGCGGCGGGGTTAGCTATGGCTACACCTTC.

The chain is built from TRBV29-1 and TRBJ2-5, with a possible D match to TRBD1 (6 bases). V was shortened by 1 base and J by 7 bases, with 10 bases between the two germline ends. Germline CDR1 is SQVTM and CDR2 is ANQGSEA. The CDR3 loop spans 12 amino acids. This CDR3 reads CSVEVLGGTQYF. The CDR3 region has the DNA TGCAGCGTTGAAGTTCTAGGGGGGACCCAGTACTTC.

The chain is built from TRBV5-1 and TRBJ1-1, with no clear D. There are 14 residues in the CDR3. CDR1 is SGHRS, CDR2 YFSETQ, per germline. Between the trimmed V and J ends, which lost 2 bases and 3 bases, there was a span of 11 bases. Written as DNA, the CDR3 is TGCGCCAGCAGCTTTTCGGGGTTGGACACTGAAGCTTTCTTT. It is translated as CASSFSGLDTEAFF.

The genes are TRBV15 and TRBJ1-1, with D possibly being TRBD1 (6 bases). Per the germline V gene, CDR1 is LNHNV and CDR2 is YYDKDF (reference sequence). This CDR3 spans 14 amino acids. Trimming cost V 3 bases and J 3 bases, with 11 bases left between them. This CDR3 is CATSRSHRDTEAFF. CDR3 DNA: TGTGCCACCAGCAGGAGTCACAGGGACACTGAAGCTTTCTTT.

The V gene is TRBV5-1, the J gene TRBJ2-1; no reliable D call. The length of the CDR3 is 14 residues. Trimming took 0 bases from V and 5 from J, leaving 9 bases between them. Looked up from germline, CDR1 is SGHRS and CDR2 is YFSETQ. In nucleotides, the CDR3 is TGCGCCAGCAGCTTGGGGGCAGCCGACAATGAGCAGTTCTTC. This gives the protein CASSLGAADNEQFF.

The chain has TRBV6-5 and TRBJ2-3; 12 bases are shared with TRBD2. The CDR3 sequence is 15 residues long. Unmatched junction bases numbered 4, after V lost 7 bases and J lost 2 bases. Germline V CDR1 and CDR2: MNHEY, SVGAGI. The CDR3 DNA sequence: TGTGCCAGCACCCGACTAGCGGGGGACACAGATACGCAGTATTTT. Residues: CASTRLAGDTDTQYF.

This chain connects TRBV2 to TRBJ1-1; D not certain. The germline V and J ends were trimmed by 1 base and 1 base, with 13 bases remaining between them. The germline V gene has CDR1 SNHLY and CDR2 FYNNEI. The CDR3 consists of 16 residues. CDR3 coding DNA: TGTGCCAGCAGTGAAGAATCAATTCAGGAGAACACTGAAGCTTTCTTT. Amino acid sequence: CASSEESIQENTEAFF. The variable domain in full, completed from reference TRBV2 and TRBJ1-1, reads EPEVTQTPSHQVTQMGQEVILRCVPISNHLYFYWYRQILGQKVEFLVSFYNNEISEKSEIFDDQFSVERPDGSNFTLKIRSTKLEDSAMYFCASSEESIQENTEAFFGQGTRLTVV.

The gene calls are TRBV24-1 and TRBJ1-2, with D possibly matching TRBD1 (6 bases). Germline CDR1 is KGHDR and CDR2 is SFDVKD. The V and J ends lost 2 bases and 7 bases respectively, with 13 bases between them. The CDR3 is 14 amino acids. The chain's CDR3 is CATSDSRQARGYTF. CDR3 nucleotides: TGTGCCACCAGTGATTCCAGACAGGCGCGTGGCTACACCTTC.

The gene calls are TRBV3-1 (or the pseudogene TRBV3-2) and TRBJ1-2; D gene uncertain. Trimming stripped 1 base from V and 6 bases from J, with 12 bases between. The CDR3 sequence is 14 residues long. The germline V gene encodes CDR1 LGHDT and CDR2 YNNKEL (reference sequence). This chain's CDR3 is CASSQGRFRHGYTF. The CDR3 coding sequence is TGTGCCAGCAGCCAAGGGAGATTCAGACATGGCTACACCTTC.

This clone was detected only once. The chain employs TRBV15 and TRBJ1-1; a weak D match, TRBD1 (6 bases). The germline V and J ends were trimmed by 1 base and 2 bases, with 11 bases remaining between them. Germline-derived CDR1 and CDR2 are LNHNV and YYDKDF (reference sequence). The CDR3 covers 15 residues. DNA of the CDR3: TGTGCCACCAGCAGAGGCGGACAGACAAACACTGAAGCTTTCTTT. Translated: CATSRGGQTNTEAFF.